The sequence of this TCR beta chain was determined in a study of blood T cell repertoires in COVID-19. CDR1 is MDHEN, CDR2 SYDVKM, per germline. The CDR3 covers 15 residues. V was cut by 4 bases and J by 3 bases, with 16 bases left in between. Data came from immunoSEQ multiplex PCR; TCRdb stores just in-frame clones and leaves some out. The sample contains 100,000 to 120,000 clones, more than 75% of which appear only once. The TCR was taken from a woman aged 50 to 60 with acute or convalescent COVID-19. This chain links TRBV28 with TRBJ2-7, with a tentative D call TRBD2 (6 bases). Material: peripheral blood. In nucleotides, the CDR3 is TGTGCCAGCAGTTCAATACGGGAGACGAACTACGAGCAGTACTTC. This sequence encodes CASSSIRETNYEQYF.